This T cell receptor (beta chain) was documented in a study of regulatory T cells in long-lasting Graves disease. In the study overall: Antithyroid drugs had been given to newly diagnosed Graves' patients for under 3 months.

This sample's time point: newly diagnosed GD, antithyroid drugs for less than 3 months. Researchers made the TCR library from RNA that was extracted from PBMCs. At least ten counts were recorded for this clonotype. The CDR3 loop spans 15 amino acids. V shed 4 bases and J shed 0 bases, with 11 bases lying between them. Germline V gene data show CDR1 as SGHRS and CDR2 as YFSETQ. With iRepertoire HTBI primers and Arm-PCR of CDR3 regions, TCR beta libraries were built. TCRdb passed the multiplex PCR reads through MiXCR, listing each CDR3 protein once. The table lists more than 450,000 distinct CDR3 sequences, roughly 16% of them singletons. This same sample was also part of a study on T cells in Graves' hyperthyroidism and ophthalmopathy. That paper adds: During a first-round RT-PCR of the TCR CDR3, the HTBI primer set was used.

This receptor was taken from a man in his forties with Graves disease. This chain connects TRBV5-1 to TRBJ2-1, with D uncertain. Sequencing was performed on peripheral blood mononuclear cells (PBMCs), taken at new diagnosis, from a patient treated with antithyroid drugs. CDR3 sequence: CASSTDLGSYNEQFF. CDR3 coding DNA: TGCGCCAGCAGCACCGACCTGGGCTCCTACAATGAGCAGTTCTTC. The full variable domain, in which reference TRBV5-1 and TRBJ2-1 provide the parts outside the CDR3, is KAGVTQTPRYLIKTRGQQVTLSCSPISGHRSVSWYQQTPGQGLQFLFEYFSETQRNKGNFPGRFSGRQFSNSRSEMNVSTLELGDSALYLCASSTDLGSYNEQFFGPGTRLTVL.